What follows describes a single T cell receptor beta chain. These data belong to a study of blood T cell repertoires in COVID-19. Study-level background: Specimens from acute and convalescent COVID-19 originated in the United States, Italy and Spain. The cDNA or gDNA used as material had been derived from T cells, B-cell-depleted T cells, or PBMCs.

The CDR3 contains 14 residues. Original data processing: Amplification with reference gene primers provided the estimates of nucleated cell counts. Method: immunoSEQ multiplex PCR; TCRdb's copy keeps in-frame clones and lacks some. That table is the source of V, J and clone size, and D and trimming were worked out from the DNA. The sample has 110,000 to 150,000 clones; about 82% are singletons. This chain connects TRBV21-1 to TRBJ1-2; the table gives TRBD1 as D, unverified against the DNA. TRBV21-1 is labeled a pseudogene. Material for sequencing was peripheral blood. The receptor comes from a man between 50 and 59 years old with acute or convalescent COVID-19. The CDR3 reads CASSNRDRVNGYTF. As DNA, the CDR3 is TGTGCCAGCAGCAACCGGGACAGGGTGAATGGCTACACCTTC.